This record covers a single T cell receptor beta chain. The entry originates in a study of blood T cell repertoires in COVID-19. Background on the study: Italy, Spain and the United States were the sources of the convalescent and acute COVID-19 samples. T cells, B-cell-depleted T cells, or PBMCs provided the cDNA or gDNA that served as material.

The V and J ends lost 2 bases and 2 bases respectively, with 10 bases between them. There are 15 residues in the CDR3. The V gene's germline CDR1 is SNHLY and CDR2 FYNNEI. As handled by the study authors: Nucleated cell counts were estimated from reference gene primer amplification. Sequencing was performed with immunoSEQ multiplex PCR; in TCRdb, only in-frame clones are kept and a portion is missing. V and J calls and clone size come straight from that table; D and trimming were deduced from the DNA. The table has fewer than 150,000 clones, about 90% seen once. Sequencing input: peripheral blood. The sequence was collected from a woman aged 80 or over with acute or convalescent COVID-19. The chain recombines TRBV2 with TRBJ1-5; tentatively, D is TRBD1 (5 bases). CDR3 sequence (DNA): TGTGCCAGCAGTGAATGGGCGACAGGCAATCAGCCCCAGCATTTT. Translating gives CASSEWATGNQPQHF.